The 29 T cell receptor beta chains presented below share a single source sample, sequenced in a study of CD8 T cells in ankylosing spondylitis (dated by TCRdb to 2015 to 2018). The library was generated by 5' RACE. TCRdb names Illumina HiSeq 2500 as the instrument used. The raw public reads went through TCRdb reprocessing: fastp at Q25, MiXCR clone calling, in-frame beta chains kept. Every entry covers one CDR3 protein and lists the most common genes and DNA from its rows. The sample table shows under 450,000 distinct CDR3 sequences, and 15% to 20% are seen once. The ten largest make up approximately 1% of the sample. No antigen is known for these receptors. What the research found in general, with its limitations: Blood from ankylosing spondylitis patients appeared to be characterized by a TCR beta motif composed of eight highly homologous amino acid variants.

The specimen was blood, either unsorted or a sorted T cell fraction (not recorded which). These receptors were taken from a male donor with ankylosing spondylitis.

This chain joins TRBV28 and TRBJ2-7, with 9 bases lining up with TRBD1. V was clipped by 8 bases and J by 5 bases; unmatched bases: 19. Germline-derived CDR1 and CDR2 are MDHEN and SYDVKM. This CDR3 comprises 17 residues. CDR3 sequence: CASPPGTGSLAAHEQYF. CDR3 bases: TGTGCCAGCCCCCCAGGGACAGGGAGTCTAGCAGCCCACGAGCAGTACTTC.

This clonotype was seen more than once but under ten times. The CDR3 nucleotides read TGTGCCAGCAGTTTAAAGGCTAGCGGGGCCTACGAGCAGTACTTC. Translating gives CASSLKASGAYEQYF. The chain uses TRBV27 and TRBJ2-7; 9 bases line up with TRBD2. The CDR3 runs to 15 residues. Trimming took 2 bases from V and 2 from J; bases not matched to a gene: 4. Germline lookup yields CDR1 MNHEY and CDR2 SMNVEV (reference sequence).

This chain joins TRBV28 and TRBJ1-2; D ambiguous. The germline V and J ends were trimmed by 8 bases and 8 bases, with 15 bases remaining between them. The germline CDR1 and CDR2 sequences are MDHEN and SYDVKM. CDR3 length: 12 residues. The CDR3 reads CASGPPGGGYTF. As DNA, the CDR3 is TGTGCCAGCGGGCCCCCAGGCGGGGGCTACACCTTC.

In this sample, this clonotype turned up a few times. The chain combines TRBV6-5 with TRBJ1-3; D is unresolved. V dropped 6 bases and J dropped 4 bases, with 4 bases sitting between them. The CDR3 loop spans 11 amino acids. From germline, CDR1 is MNHEY and CDR2 SVGAGI. The CDR3 is CASRVGNTIYF. The DNA of the CDR3 is TGTGCCAGCAGGGTGGGAAACACCATATATTTT.

Comments on this clonotype: A much larger clone sits a single nucleotide away, making a read error possible. J is TRBJ2-1 and V is TRBV5-1; 7 positions match TRBD1. The CDR3 is 15 residues long. CDR1 and CDR2 from the germline V gene are SGHRS and YFSETQ. The CDR3 coding sequence is TGCACCAGCAGCTCAACAGGGGACAGCTACAATGAGCAGTTCTTC. Its protein is CTSSSTGDSYNEQFF.

This clonotype occurred a few times. This chain joins TRBV6-5 and TRBJ2-5; 7 bases line up with TRBD1. The junction had 11 bases not matched to a gene; V was cut back by 5 bases and J by 2 bases. The CDR3 covers 16 residues. Per the germline V gene, CDR1 is MNHEY and CDR2 is SVGAGI. CDR3 nucleotides: TGTGCCAGCAGTCACGGTCGGGCAGGGGGACAAGAGACCCAGTACTTC. It yields the protein CASSHGRAGGQETQYF.

This clonotype was picked up a small number of times. This chain connects TRBV12-3 or TRBV12-4 to TRBJ2-7; TRBD2 matches 15 bases. The CDR3 extends over 18 amino acids. Germline trimming cut 5 bases from V and 1 base from J; bases unmatched to any gene: 9. Here the CDR3 DNA reads TGTGCCAGCAGTCGCCACGGACTAGCGGGAGGGATTTCCTACGAGCAGTACTTC. Translating gives CASSRHGLAGGISYEQYF.

The gene calls are TRBV7-8 and TRBJ2-2; D remains unclear. With 5 bases removed from V and 7 bases from J, the gap between germline ends came to 29 bases. CDR3 length: 19 amino acids. Germline assignment: CDR1 SGHVS and CDR2 FQNEAQ. The CDR3 loop reads CASSPSRPGVPPTLGELFF. CDR3 sequence (DNA): TGTGCCAGCAGCCCCTCAAGGCCCGGTGTCCCTCCTACGCTCGGGGAGCTGTTTTTT.

This clonotype was recorded many times. V and J are TRBV15 and TRBJ2-7, with D uncertain. The ends were cut back, 1 base at V and 2 bases at J, with 12 bases in the middle. This CDR3 has 15 amino acids. Germline CDR1 and CDR2: LNHNV and YYDKDF (reference sequence). The CDR3 coding sequence is TGTGCCACCAGCAGAGGCCAGATCGATACCTACGAGCAGTACTTC. Translated: CATSRGQIDTYEQYF.

The rearrangement uses TRBV18 and TRBJ2-1; D remains ambiguous. Germline CDR1 reads KGHSH; CDR2 reads LQKENI. The CDR3 contains 11 residues. Trimming stripped 4 bases from V and 9 bases from J, with 7 bases between. CDR3 DNA sequence: TGTGCCAGCTCACGAGAATTTGAGCAGTTCTTC. It specifies CASSREFEQFF.

This clonotype was found many times. The chain combines TRBV3-1 with TRBJ1-1; 7 nucleotides agree with TRBD1. Per the germline V gene, CDR1 is LGHDT and CDR2 is YNNKEL (reference sequence). Trimming took 1 base from V and 5 from J; bases not matched to a gene: 10. The CDR3 length is 16 residues. The DNA for the CDR3 is TGTGCCAGCAGCCAAGCGCAATCAGGGGGAGGGACTGAAGCTTTCTTT. As protein: CASSQAQSGGGTEAFF.

A few counts support this clonotype. This chain joins TRBV3-1 and TRBJ2-3, with TRBD2 matching over 7 bases. Germline V lookup: CDR1 LGHDT, CDR2 YNNKEL (reference sequence). This CDR3 has 16 residues. Unmatched junction bases numbered 7, after V lost 0 bases and J lost 4 bases. This CDR3 reads CASSQEGGIPADTQYF. DNA of the CDR3: TGTGCCAGCAGCCAAGAGGGGGGGATCCCAGCAGATACGCAGTATTTT.

This clonotype has just a few counts. The chain joins TRBV5-1 to TRBJ1-5; D may be TRBD1 (5 bases). With 4 bases removed from V and 5 bases from J, the gap between germline ends came to 16 bases. CDR3 length: 15 amino acids. Germline CDR1 and CDR2: SGHRS and YFSETQ. CDR3 nucleotides: TGCGCCAGCAGCCTCATCGGGGCAGCGGATCAGCCCCAGCATTTT. Protein: CASSLIGAADQPQHF.

As to this clonotype: A much larger clonotype is one base distant, so this may be a read error. Since the CDR3 does not end with the conserved phenylalanine or tryptophan, this likely comes from a read error. V usage is TRBV20-1 and J usage is TRBJ2-5; D not resolved. The CDR3 loop spans 12 amino acids. Trimming shortened V by 3 bases and J by 2 bases, and 7 bases separated the two germline ends. Germline V gene lookup returns CDR1 DFQATT and CDR2 SNEGSKA (reference sequence). The chain's CDR3 is CSARLHQETQYS. The CDR3 nucleotides are TGCAGTGCTAGGCTACATCAAGAGACCCAGTACTCC.

There are a few counts of this clonotype. The J gene is TRBJ1-4, the V gene TRBV4-3; D ambiguous. CDR3 length equals 17 residues. Germline assignment: CDR1 LGHNA and CDR2 YSLEER. V was shortened by 0 bases and J by 8 bases, with 19 bases between the two germline ends. The CDR3 here is CASSQEGNRLAHEKLFF. The CDR3 bases are TGCGCCAGCAGCCAAGAAGGAAACCGCCTGGCCCACGAAAAACTGTTTTTT.

At least ten counts were recorded for this clonotype. The V gene is TRBV5-1, the J gene TRBJ1-5, with D unresolved. The CDR3 has 14 residues. The germline V and J ends were trimmed by 0 bases and 3 bases, with 7 bases remaining between them. Germline V gene lookup returns CDR1 SGHRS and CDR2 YFSETQ. CDR3 loop: CASSLEGFNQPQHF. The DNA of the CDR3 is TGCGCCAGCAGCTTGGAAGGTTTCAATCAGCCCCAGCATTTT.

This clonotype was found once. V is TRBV20-1 and J is TRBJ2-3, with 9 bases lining up with TRBD1. With V trimmed by 5 bases and J by 2 bases, 5 bases remained unmatched. Per germline, CDR1 DFQATT and CDR2 SNEGSKA (reference sequence). This CDR3 spans 14 amino acids. CDR3 coding DNA: TGCAGTGCTCCGGACAGGGGTCACACAGATACGCAGTATTTT. Translation gives CSAPDRGHTDTQYF.

This sequence joins TRBV2 and TRBJ1-4; D is possibly TRBD1 (5 bases). The CDR3 is 15 amino acids. From germline, CDR1 is SNHLY and CDR2 FYNNEI. Trimming cost V 8 bases and J 0 bases, with 13 bases left between them. DNA of the CDR3: TGTGCCAGCGGGCCGGGGGTTACAACTAATGAAAAACTGTTTTTT. Translation gives CASGPGVTTNEKLFF.

The rearrangement joins TRBV7-3 to TRBJ2-2; TRBD1 might be the D (5 bases). Trimming took 3 bases from V and 4 from J, leaving 6 bases between them. CDR3 length: 13 residues. From germline, CDR1 is SGHTA and CDR2 FQGTGA. The CDR3 nucleotides are TGTGCCAGCAGCTTGACAGTCACCGGGGAGCTGTTTTTT. Residues: CASSLTVTGELFF. The variable domain in full, completed from reference TRBV7-3 and TRBJ2-2, reads GAGVSQTPSNKVTEKGKYVELRCDPISGHTALYWYRQSLGQGPEFLIYFQGTGAADDSGLPNDRFFAVRPEGSVSTLKIQRTERGDSAVYLCASSLTVTGELFFGEGSRLTVL.

This clonotype has only one observation. The chain combines TRBV30 with TRBJ2-5; perhaps TRBD1 as D (6 bases). This CDR3 region has 14 residues. Looked up from germline, CDR1 is GTSNPN and CDR2 is SVGIG (reference sequence). V was pared by 1 base and J by 0 bases, with 9 bases between. CDR3 bases: TGTGCCTGGAGTGGAGGGGGAGACCAAGAGACCCAGTACTTC. Its translation: CAWSGGGDQETQYF.

This clonotype was picked up a small number of times. This chain links TRBV12-3 or TRBV12-4 with TRBJ2-1; 11 nucleotides match TRBD2. With 5 bases clipped from V and 7 bases from J, the junction kept 7 bases outside the gene matches. The CDR3 loop spans 15 amino acids. The CDR3, as DNA: TGTGCCAGCAGTCTCGTTAGCGGGGGGGCGAATGAGCAGTTCTTC. It encodes CASSLVSGGANEQFF.

The chain recombines TRBV7-9 with TRBJ1-1, with TRBD1 matching 7 bases. V shed 5 bases and J 10 bases; nucleotides not matched to a gene: 10. The CDR3 runs to 13 residues. CDR1 SEHNR and CDR2 FQNEAQ come from the germline V gene (reference sequence). The CDR3 here is CASSEGQATLAFF. The CDR3 DNA reads as TGTGCCAGCAGCGAAGGACAGGCAACCTTAGCTTTCTTT.

The chain is built from TRBV28 and TRBJ2-1; 10 bases match TRBD2. Per germline, CDR1 MDHEN and CDR2 SYDVKM. V dropped 1 base and J dropped 7; count of bases not matched to a gene: 13. The CDR3 has 18 residues. CDR3 loop: CASSLSPGLGTSANEQFF. The DNA for the CDR3 is TGTGCCAGCAGTTTATCTCCCGGGTTGGGGACTAGCGCGAATGAGCAGTTCTTC.

This clonotype has more than one count but fewer than ten. The V and J genes are TRBV30 and TRBJ1-1; D unclear. From germline, CDR1 is GTSNPN and CDR2 SVGIG (reference sequence). Trimming took 0 bases from V and 5 from J, leaving 10 bases between them. This CDR3 contains 13 residues. CDR3 sequence (DNA): TGTGCCTGGAGTGTGCGAGAGGGAACTGAAGCTTTCTTT. Amino acid sequence: CAWSVREGTEAFF. Using reference TRBV30 and TRBJ1-1 for the parts outside the CDR3, the full variable domain is SQTIHQWPATLVQPVGSPLSLECTVEGTSNPNLYWYRQAAGRGLQLLFYSVGIGQISSEVPQNLSASRPQDRQFILSSKKLLLSDSGFYLCAWSVREGTEAFFGQGTRLTVV.

This clonotype was seen at least ten times. This sequence joins TRBV7-9 and TRBJ2-3, with D uncertain. Germline V gives CDR1 SEHNR, CDR2 FQNEAQ (reference sequence). The CDR3 is 13 residues long. Trimming removed 3 bases from V and 6 bases from J, with 10 bases in between. The CDR3 DNA reads as TGTGCCAGCAGCTTCGACTTCAGCGATACGCAGTATTTT. It is translated as CASSFDFSDTQYF.

This clonotype appeared once. The rearrangement uses TRBV7-9 and TRBJ1-2, with D possibly matching TRBD1 (6 bases). Germline-derived CDR1 and CDR2 are SEHNR and FQNEAQ (reference sequence). The ends were cut back, 7 bases at V and 2 bases at J, with 11 bases in the middle. The CDR3 runs 13 residues. CDR3 DNA sequence: TGTGCCAGCAACGGACAGCGGAACTATGGCTACACCTTC. Translating it yields CASNGQRNYGYTF. The full variable domain, in which reference TRBV7-9 and TRBJ1-2 provide the parts outside the CDR3, is DTGVSQNPRHKITKRGQNVTFRCDPISEHNRLYWYRQTLGQGPEFLTYFQNEAQLEKSRLLSDRFSAERPKGSFSTLEIQRTEQGDSAMYLCASNGQRNYGYTFGSGTRLTVV.

The genes are TRBV6-2 or TRBV6-3 and TRBJ2-1, with 9 bases aligning to TRBD2. The V gene end was trimmed by 4 bases and the J gene end by 7 bases; junction bases not matched to a gene: 5. The CDR3 sequence is 14 residues long. Germline V gene data show CDR1 as MNHEY and CDR2 as SVGEGT. Written as DNA, the CDR3 is TGTGCCAGCAGTTTAGCGGGAGTAAGGAATGAGCAGTTCTTC. Its protein product is CASSLAGVRNEQFF.

The sample holds many counts of this clonotype. An end of the junction differs from the germline gene, which may be a read error. The J gene is TRBJ2-1, the V gene TRBV5-1; 11 bases are a match to TRBD2. CDR1 and CDR2 from the germline V gene are SGHRS and YFSETQ. The CDR3 is 16 residues long. This chain's CDR3 is CASSLGLAGSYNEQFF. The CDR3 DNA is TGTGCCAGCAGCTTAGGACTAGCGGGCTCCTACAATGAGCAGTTCTTC.

This clonotype was seen only a few times. The rearrangement uses TRBV25-1 and TRBJ1-4, with TRBD1 matching over 8 bases. V was pared by 3 bases and J by 6 bases, with 9 bases of the junction left unmatched. This CDR3 is built from 16 residues. CDR1 is MGHDK, CDR2 SYGVNS, per germline. Here the CDR3 reads CASSDLAGTGDEKLFF. DNA for the CDR3: TGTGCCAGCAGTGACCTTGCCGGGACAGGCGATGAAAAACTGTTTTTT.